The sequence of this T cell receptor (beta chain) was determined in a study of T cells after yellow fever vaccination. This clonotype occurred a few times. Its antigen is undetermined. General study findings and limits: Abundant clonotypes (contaminants from the bulk population) could be present in FACS-sorted repertoires.

The CDR3 sequence is 14 residues long. The V end was cut by 5 bases, the J end by 2 bases, with 12 bases between. CDR1 is SGHTA, CDR2 FQGNSA, per germline. Using its own MiXCR run on the 5' RACE reads, TCRdb lists one record per CDR3 protein. The table shows about 400,000 distinct CDR3 sequences, with around a tenth occurring only once. The genes are TRBV7-2 and TRBJ2-5; no definite D call. The receptor's source is a man between 18 and 35 years old who received the YFV17D yellow fever vaccine. The sample in question was PBMCs, obtained on the day of the first yellow fever vaccination. CDR3 DNA: TGTGCCAGCAGCGGTTGGGGAATACAAGAGACCCAGTACTTC. Translating it yields CASSGWGIQETQYF.